The rows below give T cell receptor beta chains drawn from one sample of a study of blood T cell repertoires in COVID-19. The table came from immunoSEQ multiplex PCR; TCRdb's copy has only in-frame clones and leaves some out. The sample lists about 460,000 clones; less than 90% were seen once. The sample was PBMCs or T cells enriched from blood (not recorded which). Every receptor here comes from a woman aged 55-69 years who had recovered from COVID-19. The conserved cysteine and the conserved F or W are not part of the CDR3 here. The order of the fields is clone size, V gene, CDR3 protein. Rows may omit the clone size; those that give it use once, few, many or a size class.

>NA|TRBV9
ASSPRPPRGTGELF
>few|TRBV7-2
ASSPRSGTGTGELF
>NA|TRBV9
ASSVTSGETQY
>NA|TRBV27
ASSLGQVKGEKLF
>NA|TRBV5-1
ASRRDSMRTDTQY
>once|TRBV9
ASSVGASGANTGELF
>NA|TRBV21-1
ASSTGPYGYT
>NA|TRBV5-8
ASSLEGQGADTQY
>NA|TRBV6-5
ASDWRGRTGGEQF
>NA|TRBV7-9
ASASGDRSSYGYT
>NA|TRBV15
ATSREERGSTDTQY
>NA|TRBV5-4
ASSSVTDSIISPLH
>NA|TRBV14
ASSQNLQWDSPLH
>NA|TRBV5-8
ASSLIGGSKAF
>NA|TRBV5-1
ASSTIQGAGSPLH
>NA|TRBV21-1
ASSKRNSSGGVKLSSTDTQY
>NA|TRBV4-1
ASSQGSGYGYT
>NA|TRBV7-8
ASSLVRTGDGQY
>NA|TRBV5-8
ASSLASAGQETQY
>few|TRBV6-6
ASSPPPDRLRYQPQH
>NA|TRBV19
ASSPRPGQAKYNQPQH
>NA|TRBV5-1
ASSLTPGNTEAF
>NA|TRBV7-2
ASSLGTSGGYQETQY
>NA|TRBV30
ASSGTGGYNEQF
>once|TRBV18
ASSPQKAPIANEKLF